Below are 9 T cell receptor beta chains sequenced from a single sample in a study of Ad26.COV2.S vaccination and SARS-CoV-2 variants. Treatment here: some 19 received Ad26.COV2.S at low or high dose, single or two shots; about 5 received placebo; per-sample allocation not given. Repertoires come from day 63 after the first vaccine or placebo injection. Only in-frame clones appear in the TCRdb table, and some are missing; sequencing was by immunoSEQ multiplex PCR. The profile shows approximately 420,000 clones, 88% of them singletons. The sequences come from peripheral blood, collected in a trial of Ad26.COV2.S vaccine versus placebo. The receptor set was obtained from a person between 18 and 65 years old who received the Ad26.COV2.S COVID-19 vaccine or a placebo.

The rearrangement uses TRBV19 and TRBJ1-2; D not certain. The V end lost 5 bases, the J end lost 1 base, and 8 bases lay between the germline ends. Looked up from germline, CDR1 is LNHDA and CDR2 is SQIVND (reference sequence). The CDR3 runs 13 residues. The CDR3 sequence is CASSVTLNYGYTF. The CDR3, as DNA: TGTGCCAGTAGTGTGACTCTTAACTATGGCTACACCTTC.

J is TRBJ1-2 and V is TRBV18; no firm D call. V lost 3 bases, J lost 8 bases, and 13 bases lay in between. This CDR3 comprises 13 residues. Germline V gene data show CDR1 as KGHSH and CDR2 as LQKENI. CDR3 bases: TGTGCCAGCTCACCCTCCTCCGTGGGCGGCTACACCTTC. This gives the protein CASSPSSVGGYTF.

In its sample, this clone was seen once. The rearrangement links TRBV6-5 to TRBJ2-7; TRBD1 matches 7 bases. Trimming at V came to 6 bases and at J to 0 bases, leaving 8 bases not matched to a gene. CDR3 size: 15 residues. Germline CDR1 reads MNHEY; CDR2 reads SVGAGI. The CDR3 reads CASSPGTDSSYEQYF. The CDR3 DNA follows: TGTGCCAGCAGCCCCGGGACAGATAGCTCCTACGAGCAGTACTTC.

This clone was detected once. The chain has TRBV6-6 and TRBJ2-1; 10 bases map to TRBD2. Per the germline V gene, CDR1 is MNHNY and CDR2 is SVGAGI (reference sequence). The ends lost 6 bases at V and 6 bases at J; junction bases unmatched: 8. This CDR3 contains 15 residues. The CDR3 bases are TGTGCCAGCAGCCTACTAGCGGGATGGGGCAATGAGCAGTTCTTC. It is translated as CASSLLAGWGNEQFF.

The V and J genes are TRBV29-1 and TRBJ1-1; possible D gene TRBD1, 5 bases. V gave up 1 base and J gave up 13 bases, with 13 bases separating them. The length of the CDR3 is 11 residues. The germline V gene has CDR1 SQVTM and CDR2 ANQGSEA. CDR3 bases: TGCAGCGTTGAAGTGGGGGGACTGAGTTTCTTT. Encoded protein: CSVEVGGLSFF.

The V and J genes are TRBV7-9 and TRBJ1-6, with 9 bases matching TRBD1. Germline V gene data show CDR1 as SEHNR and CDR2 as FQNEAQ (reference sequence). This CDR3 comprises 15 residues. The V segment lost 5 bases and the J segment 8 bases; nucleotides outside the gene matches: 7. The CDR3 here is CASSPDRGFDSPLHF. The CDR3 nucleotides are TGTGCCAGCAGCCCCGACAGGGGGTTTGATTCACCCCTCCACTTT.

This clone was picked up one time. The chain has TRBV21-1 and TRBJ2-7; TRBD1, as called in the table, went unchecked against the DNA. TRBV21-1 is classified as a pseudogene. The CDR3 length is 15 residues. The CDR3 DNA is TGTGCCAGCAGCAAAGGGGCAGGGTGGCAGAGCGAGCAGTACTTC. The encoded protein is CASSKGAGWQSEQYF.

This CDR3 is CASSLSPGEKLFF. CDR3 nucleotide sequence: TGTGCCAGCAGTTTATCTCCGGGTGAAAAACTGTTTTTT. The V and J genes are TRBV12-3 or TRBV12-4 and TRBJ1-4; the D is unclear. V was trimmed by 2 bases and J by 7 bases, leaving 8 bases between them. The CDR3 length is 13 residues.

The CDR3 reads CASSQGELDRELFF. The CDR3 region has the DNA TGCGCCAGCAGCCAGGGGGAACTAGACCGGGAGCTGTTTTTT. J is TRBJ2-2 and V is TRBV4-3; D could derive from TRBD1 or TRBD2 (5 bases each). The CDR3 has 14 residues. Trimming pared 3 bases from V and 9 bases from J, leaving 14 bases between. CDR1 LGHNA and CDR2 YSLEER come from the germline V gene.